One sample yielded the 28 T cell receptor beta chains listed below, sequenced in a study of T cell repertoires in ileal Crohn's disease. The protocol was immunoSEQ multiplex PCR, while the TCRdb copy is restricted to in-frame clones and leaves out a portion. The data contain a few thousand clones, 80% to 90% of them singletons. The sequenced sample consisted of ileal tissue. These receptors were taken from an adult with Crohn's disease.

This clone was counted once. The chain carries TRBV7-9 and TRBJ1-2, with D possibly being TRBD1 (6 bases). This CDR3 is built from 15 residues. V was pared by 4 bases and J by 5 bases, with 17 bases between. Germline V gene sequence: CDR1 SEHNR, CDR2 FQNEAQ (reference sequence). CDR3 DNA sequence: TGTGCCAGCAGCTCAGCGACAGGTACGGGGTATGGCTACACCTTC. Residues: CASSSATGTGYGYTF.

CDR3 DNA: TGTGCCAGCAGCTTAGCCCTCCACGGCGGCAGTAAGGCCTACGAGCAGTACTTC. Protein sequence: CASSLALHGGSKAYEQYF. The V gene is TRBV7-8, the J gene TRBJ2-7; no reliable D call. Trimming left V 0 bases short and J 2 bases short, with 20 bases between. The length of the CDR3 is 18 residues. CDR1 is SGHVS, CDR2 FQNEAQ, per germline.

This chain uses TRBV5-4 with TRBJ1-2; maybe TRBD1 (5 bases). The CDR3 sequence is 13 residues long. CDR1 and CDR2 (germline): SGHNT, YYREEE (reference sequence). V lost 4 bases and J lost 8, with 15 bases in between. For the CDR3, the DNA is TGTGCCAGCAGCCCCCAGGGTGTAATGGGCTACACCTTC. This gives the protein CASSPQGVMGYTF.

This clone showed up just a few times. The chain joins TRBV27 to TRBJ2-5, with 7 bases identical to TRBD1. CDR1 MNHEY and CDR2 SMNVEV come from the germline V gene (reference sequence). The CDR3 loop spans 16 amino acids. V was pared by 1 base and J by 4 bases, with 9 bases of the junction left unmatched. This chain's CDR3 is CASSLYSTGIGETQYF. The CDR3 coding sequence is TGTGCCAGCAGTTTATACTCGACAGGGATCGGAGAGACCCAGTACTTC.

The chain couples TRBV13 to TRBJ2-2, with TRBD2 as a possible D gene (6 bases). The CDR3 totals 16 residues. V shed 5 bases and J shed 4 bases, with 17 bases lying between them. Germline V gene sequence: CDR1 PRHDT, CDR2 FYEKMQ (reference sequence). CDR3 sequence (DNA): TGTGCCAGCAGCGGACGGGACTGGGCCATCACCGGGGAGCTGTTTTTT. This sequence encodes CASSGRDWAITGELFF.

This CDR3 reads CASSSGYEAFF. The CDR3 DNA sequence: TGTGCCAGCAGCTCAGGGTACGAAGCTTTCTTT. The chain has TRBV5-6 and TRBJ1-1; maybe TRBD1 (5 bases). Trimming removed 3 bases from V and 8 bases from J, with 8 bases in between. The CDR3 contains 11 residues. From germline, CDR1 is SGHDT and CDR2 YYEEEE.

This sequence joins TRBV5-1 and TRBJ1-1; weak D call: TRBD1 (6 bases). This CDR3 has 15 residues. Germline-derived CDR1 and CDR2 are SGHRS and YFSETQ. Trimming took 4 bases from V and 0 from J, leaving 13 bases between them. CDR3 loop: CASSPVTGLNTEAFF. As DNA, the CDR3 is TGCGCCAGCAGCCCTGTGACAGGATTGAACACTGAAGCTTTCTTT.

J is TRBJ2-2 and V is TRBV19; weak D call: TRBD1 (5 bases). This CDR3 is 15 amino acids long. CDR1 and CDR2 (germline): LNHDA, SQIVND (reference sequence). Trimming took off 3 bases at V and 3 bases at J, with 11 bases between the two ends. The DNA for the CDR3 is TGTGCCAGTAGTATCGACGACAGTCACACCGGGGAGCTGTTTTTT. As protein: CASSIDDSHTGELFF.

The J gene is TRBJ2-1, the V gene TRBV6-5; 9 bases are a match to TRBD2. V shed 4 bases and J 5 bases; nucleotides not matched to a gene: 9. The CDR3 totals 16 residues. CDR1 is MNHEY, CDR2 SVGAGI, per germline. Here the CDR3 DNA reads TGTGCCAGCAGTTTAACAGTGGCTAGCGGGAACAATGAGCAGTTCTTC. Translation gives CASSLTVASGNNEQFF.

The chain joins TRBV19 to TRBJ1-1; TRBD1 matches 8 bases. Germline lookup yields CDR1 LNHDA and CDR2 SQIVND (reference sequence). J lost 0 bases, V lost 6 bases, and 9 bases had no gene match. This CDR3 is built from 16 residues. CDR3 DNA sequence: TGTGCCAGTAGATTGACAGGGGCCGACTTGAACACTGAAGCTTTCTTT. It codes for CASRLTGADLNTEAFF.

This chain joins TRBV2 and TRBJ2-7, with 10 positions matching TRBD2. Germline V lookup: CDR1 SNHLY, CDR2 FYNNEI. Trimming removed 6 bases from V and 3 bases from J; junction bases left unmatched: 8. The CDR3 loop spans 15 amino acids. CDR3 amino acids: CASRFLAGVNYEQYV. The CDR3 DNA reads as TGTGCCAGCAGATTCCTAGCGGGGGTTAACTACGAGCAGTACGTC.

The rearrangement uses TRBV25-1 and TRBJ2-5; TRBD1 matches at 8 bases. Germline lookup yields CDR1 MGHDK and CDR2 SYGVNS. The CDR3 spans 15 residues. Trimming at V came to 9 bases and at J to 2 bases, leaving 11 bases not matched to a gene. The CDR3 region is CASQPGTGGQETQYF. CDR3 DNA sequence: TGTGCCAGTCAACCCGGGACAGGCGGTCAAGAGACCCAGTACTTC. The whole variable domain, remainder taken from reference TRBV25-1 and TRBJ2-5, is EADIYQTPRYLVIGTGKKITLECSQTMGHDKMYWYQQDPGMELHLIHYSYGVNSTEKGDLSSESTVSRIRTEHFPLTLESARPSHTSQYLCASQPGTGGQETQYFGPGTRLLVL.

This clone was seen a few times. The rearrangement joins TRBV2 to TRBJ2-1, with D possibly being TRBD2 (5 bases). V was clipped by 4 bases and J by 4 bases, with 17 bases between them. This CDR3 has 16 amino acids. Germline V gene data show CDR1 as SNHLY and CDR2 as FYNNEI. CDR3 residues: CASSGETSVGYNEQFF. In DNA, the CDR3 is TGTGCCAGCAGTGGCGAAACTAGTGTGGGTTACAATGAGCAGTTCTTC.

The chain is built from TRBV5-6 and TRBJ1-2, with 7 bases fitting TRBD1. The V segment lost 7 bases and the J segment 2 bases; nucleotides outside the gene matches: 8. The germline V gene has CDR1 SGHDT and CDR2 YYEEEE. The CDR3 has 14 amino acids. The CDR3: CASGFGQANYGYTF. CDR3 sequence (DNA): TGTGCCAGCGGATTTGGACAGGCGAACTATGGCTACACCTTC.

Here the CDR3 reads CASSPTGQGIETQYF. The CDR3 coding sequence is TGCGCCAGCAGCCCAACGGGACAGGGGATCGAGACCCAGTACTTC. The V gene is TRBV5-1, the J gene TRBJ2-5; 10 positions agree with TRBD1. V lost 4 bases to trimming and J lost 5 bases; unmatched junction nucleotides: 8. This CDR3 contains 15 residues. The germline CDR1 and CDR2 sequences are SGHRS and YFSETQ.

The chain carries TRBV29-1 and TRBJ2-7; TRBD2 agrees at 7 bases. With V trimmed by 6 bases and J by 3 bases, 8 bases remained unmatched. In germline, CDR1 is SQVTM, CDR2 ANQGSEA. This CDR3 has 13 amino acids. The CDR3 region is CSVCWGGVYEQYV. The DNA for the CDR3 is TGCAGCGTCTGTTGGGGGGGGGTCTACGAGCAGTACGTC.

The chain has TRBV9 and TRBJ2-5; D is possibly TRBD2 (6 bases). CDR1 and CDR2 from the germline V gene are SGDLS and YYNGEE. Between the trimmed V and J ends, which lost 0 bases and 5 bases, there was a span of 14 bases. This CDR3 spans 15 amino acids. In nucleotides, the CDR3 is TGTGCCAGCAGCGTAGGACTAGTAATGGGGGAGACCCAGTACTTC. This gives the protein CASSVGLVMGETQYF.

The chain links TRBV6-5 to TRBJ2-5, with TRBD1 as a possible D gene (6 bases). This CDR3 is built from 14 residues. The germline V gene encodes CDR1 MNHEY and CDR2 SVGAGI. Trimming removed 8 bases at V and 4 bases at J, with 17 bases between. The DNA of the CDR3 is TGTGCCAGCCGAACGCAGGACAGAATAGAGACCCAGTACTTC. Amino acids: CASRTQDRIETQYF.

The V call is TRBV6-5, the J call TRBJ1-2; 7 nucleotides agree with TRBD1. From germline, CDR1 is MNHEY and CDR2 SVGAGI. The J segment lost 3 bases and the V segment lost 7 bases, leaving 5 bases of the junction unmatched. The CDR3 is made up of 13 amino acids. The CDR3 protein is CASKGAGHYGYTF. The CDR3 DNA reads as TGTGCCAGCAAGGGGGCCGGCCACTATGGCTACACCTTC.

The chain joins TRBV19 to TRBJ2-7, with D tentatively TRBD1 (6 bases). Germline V gene lookup returns CDR1 LNHDA and CDR2 SQIVND (reference sequence). This CDR3 is built from 11 residues. The germline V and J ends were trimmed by 5 bases and 6 bases, with 8 bases remaining between them. The CDR3 sequence: CASSSGAEQYF. DNA for the CDR3: TGTGCCAGTAGTTCAGGGGCCGAGCAGTACTTC.

This clone ranks as large (0.1 to 1%). CDR3 in amino acids: CASSQEAPGLEQPQHF. The CDR3 region has the DNA TGTGCCAGCAGCCAAGAGGCCCCAGGGCTAGAGCAGCCCCAGCATTTT. The gene calls are TRBV4-2 and TRBJ1-5; a weak D match, TRBD1 (5 bases). Trimming cost V 0 bases and J 7 bases, with 16 bases left between them. Germline-derived CDR1 and CDR2 are LGHNA and YNFKEQ. This CDR3 contains 16 residues.

The chain employs TRBV5-1 and TRBJ1-5; TRBD1 matches at 11 bases. From germline, CDR1 is SGHRS and CDR2 YFSETQ. With 0 bases clipped from V and 4 bases from J, the junction kept 9 bases outside the gene matches. The CDR3 length is 18 residues. The CDR3 protein is CASSLGTGGKGLNQPQHF. The CDR3 DNA reads TGCGCCAGCAGCTTGGGGACAGGGGGCAAAGGATTAAATCAGCCCCAGCATTTT.

This chain uses TRBV29-1 with TRBJ1-2, with TRBD1 matching 10 bases. The junction had 7 bases not matched to a gene; V was cut back by 2 bases and J by 4 bases. Germline-derived CDR1 and CDR2 are SQVTM and ANQGSEA. The length of the CDR3 is 15 residues. The CDR3 is CSVELRDRGFYGYTF. CDR3 DNA: TGCAGCGTTGAACTTAGGGACAGGGGATTCTATGGCTACACCTTC.

This clone was detected only once. V gene TRBV10-2 combines with J gene TRBJ1-1; 11 nucleotides line up with TRBD1. The V segment lost 7 bases and the J segment 1 base; nucleotides outside the gene matches: 11. The CDR3 length is 17 residues. Looked up from germline, CDR1 is WSHSY and CDR2 is SAAADI. In DNA form, the CDR3 reads TGCGCCAGCACCCGGGTGAGCGGGACAGGGGGGAACACTGAAGCTTTCTTT. Translating gives CASTRVSGTGGNTEAFF.

The V call is TRBV30, the J call TRBJ1-5, with 7 bases lining up with TRBD1. Germline CDR1 GTSNPN, CDR2 SVGIG (reference sequence). CDR3 size: 18 residues. The trim removed 0 bases at V and 3 bases at J, leaving 14 bases unmatched. This CDR3 is CAWSVNPETGRINQPQHF. The CDR3 bases are TGTGCCTGGAGTGTAAACCCCGAGACAGGGCGAATCAATCAGCCCCAGCATTTT.

CDR3 nucleotides: TGTGCCACCAGCAGTAGGACAGGGGGCAACACTGAAGCTTTCTTT. Protein sequence: CATSSRTGGNTEAFF. The chain carries TRBV15 and TRBJ1-1, with 11 bases aligning to TRBD1. This CDR3 comprises 15 residues. The ends lost 3 bases at V and 2 bases at J; junction bases unmatched: 2. CDR1 and CDR2 from the germline V gene are LNHNV and YYDKDF (reference sequence).

The CDR3 region is CASSATTGNWGTEAFF. In DNA, the CDR3 is TGTGCCAGCAGCGCCACGACAGGGAATTGGGGCACTGAAGCTTTCTTT. The rearrangement links TRBV9 to TRBJ1-1; 7 bases fit TRBD1. Germline V lookup: CDR1 SGDLS, CDR2 YYNGEE. The CDR3 is 16 amino acids. V gave up 3 bases and J gave up 4 bases; unmatched junction bases: 12.

This chain joins TRBV19 and TRBJ2-7; TRBD1 aligns across 9 bases. With 7 bases clipped from V and 5 bases from J, the junction kept 18 bases outside the gene matches. This CDR3 contains 17 residues. CDR1 is LNHDA and CDR2 is SQIVND in the germline V gene (reference sequence). CDR3: CASISPPTGQGCNEQYF. CDR3 coding DNA: TGTGCCAGTATCAGTCCACCTACGGGACAGGGATGTAACGAGCAGTACTTC.